The 17 T cell receptor beta chains below were found in one sample sequenced in a study of T cell responses to AZD1222 COVID-19 vaccine. TCRdb keeps only in-frame clones here, not all; method: immunoSEQ multiplex PCR. The data show 75,000 to 100,000 clones, about 88% seen once. Sample: peripheral blood, taken on day 0 of AZD1222 vaccination. Every receptor here comes from an adult in good health.

V gene TRBV18 combines with J gene TRBJ2-2; D not resolved. V dropped 4 bases and J dropped 0 bases, with 3 bases sitting between them. Looked up from germline, CDR1 is KGHSH and CDR2 is LQKENI. CDR3 size: 13 residues. The DNA for the CDR3 is TGTGCCAGCTCACGAGCGAACACCGGGGAGCTGTTTTTT. The encoded protein is CASSRANTGELFF.

The V gene is TRBV5-1, the J gene TRBJ1-5; weak D call: TRBD1 (6 bases). Trimming stripped 4 bases from V and 0 bases from J, with 11 bases between. The CDR3 totals 15 residues. The germline V gene encodes CDR1 SGHRS and CDR2 YFSETQ. As DNA, the CDR3 is TGCGCCAGCAGCCCGGACAGTTATAGCAATCAGCCCCAGCATTTT. Protein sequence: CASSPDSYSNQPQHF.

The chain uses TRBV7-8 and TRBJ2-5; D perhaps matches TRBD2 (5 bases). This CDR3 has 14 amino acids. The ends were cut back, 5 bases at V and 1 base at J, with 11 bases in the middle. The V gene's germline CDR1 is SGHVS and CDR2 FQNEAQ. The CDR3 nucleotides read TGTGCCAGCAGCAGACGGGAACTCCAAGAGACCCAGTACTTC. Translating gives CASSRRELQETQYF.

The chain recombines TRBV18 with TRBJ2-1; 11 bases agree with TRBD2. J was trimmed by 10 bases and V by 3 bases; bases with no gene match: 5. CDR1 is KGHSH and CDR2 is LQKENI in the germline V gene. This CDR3 comprises 14 residues. The chain's CDR3 is CASSPPRLAGEQFF. The CDR3 DNA reads TGTGCCAGCTCACCGCCCAGACTAGCGGGGGAGCAGTTCTTC.

This clone came up once. The CDR3 DNA follows: TGTGCCAGCAGCAACAGGGGCACCGGGGAGCTGTTTTTT. Its translation: CASSNRGTGELFF. This chain uses TRBV14 with TRBJ2-2; TRBD1 matches 7 bases. Germline V gene sequence: CDR1 SGHDN, CDR2 FVKESK. V was clipped by 5 bases and J by 4 bases; unmatched bases: 1. There are 13 residues in the CDR3. Variable domain in full (rest from reference TRBV14 and TRBJ2-2): EAGVTQFPSHSVIEKGQTVTLRCDPISGHDNLYWYRRVMGKEIKFLLHFVKESKQDESGMPNNRFLAERTGGTYSTLKVQPAELEDSGVYFCASSNRGTGELFFGEGSRLTVL.

V gene TRBV27 combines with J gene TRBJ1-1; no definite D call. CDR3 size: 15 residues. Trimming pared 5 bases from V and 1 base from J, leaving 14 bases between. CDR1 and CDR2 (germline): MNHEY, SMNVEV (reference sequence). The CDR3 region has the DNA TGTGCCAGCAGTCCCAACCTTCGAGGGAACACTGAAGCTTTCTTT. Residues: CASSPNLRGNTEAFF.

The rearrangement links TRBV10-2 to TRBJ1-1; D ambiguous. V lost 2 bases and J 1 base, leaving 5 bases between the germline ends. Germline lookup yields CDR1 WSHSY and CDR2 SAAADI. The CDR3 covers 13 residues. CDR3 loop: CASSEKENTEAFF. The DNA for the CDR3 is TGCGCCAGCAGTGAGAAGGAGAACACTGAAGCTTTCTTT.

Only a few counts were recorded for this clone. The chain links TRBV20-1 to TRBJ2-7; D gene uncertain. The V end was cut by 5 bases, the J end by 4 bases, with 9 bases between. Germline CDR1 DFQATT, CDR2 SNEGSKA (reference sequence). This CDR3 is built from 11 residues. CDR3 residues: CSAPDGYEQYF. The DNA of the CDR3 is TGCAGTGCTCCCGACGGTTACGAGCAGTACTTC.

The J gene is TRBJ1-1, the V gene TRBV5-1, with unresolved D. Trimming pared 4 bases from V and 3 bases from J, leaving 16 bases between. CDR3 length: 15 amino acids. From germline, CDR1 is SGHRS and CDR2 YFSETQ. The CDR3 nucleotides read TGCGCCAGCAGCGCAGTCAATCCCCCTCACACTGAAGCTTTCTTT. Protein product: CASSAVNPPHTEAFF.

The rearrangement uses TRBV9 and TRBJ2-3; TRBD2 might be the D (6 bases). Germline V gene data show CDR1 as SGDLS and CDR2 as YYNGEE. The CDR3 covers 15 residues. V dropped 0 bases and J dropped 2 bases, with 10 bases sitting between them. CDR3 loop: CASSVGAGLTDTQYF. The CDR3 DNA reads as TGTGCCAGCAGCGTAGGAGCGGGCCTCACAGATACGCAGTATTTT.

This chain uses TRBV3-1 (or the pseudogene TRBV3-2) with TRBJ2-3, with D perhaps being TRBD1 or TRBD2 (6 bases each). CDR1 and CDR2 (germline): LGHDT, YNNKEL (reference sequence). The CDR3 sequence is 18 residues long. The V and J ends lost 1 base and 0 bases respectively, with 17 bases between them. The CDR3 sequence: CASSQAGALSFSTDTQYF. The CDR3 bases are TGTGCCAGCAGCCAAGCGGGGGCACTTTCCTTTAGCACAGATACGCAGTATTTT.

This chain uses TRBV7-8 with TRBJ2-6; D might be TRBD1 (5 bases). The CDR3 is 17 amino acids. V was clipped by 5 bases and J by 5 bases, with 19 bases between them. CDR1 SGHVS and CDR2 FQNEAQ come from the germline V gene. The CDR3 region has the DNA TGTGCCAGCAGCATTACAGGCCCACAAAGTCGGGCCAACGTCCTGACTTTC. Amino acid sequence: CASSITGPQSRANVLTF.

The chain couples TRBV7-9 to TRBJ2-4; no reliable D call. CDR3 length equals 15 residues. V lost 1 base, J lost 5 bases, and 12 bases lay in between. The V gene's germline CDR1 is SEHNR and CDR2 FQNEAQ (reference sequence). This chain's CDR3 is CASSLERTNENIQYF. The CDR3 DNA is TGTGCCAGCAGCTTAGAGAGGACGAACGAAAACATTCAGTACTTC.

The chain joins TRBV6-5 to TRBJ1-6; D gene ambiguous. The CDR3 length is 14 residues. Trimming took off 0 bases at V and 6 bases at J, with 6 bases between the two ends. Germline V gives CDR1 MNHEY, CDR2 SVGAGI. CDR3 loop: CASSYSRFNSPLHF. The CDR3 region has the DNA TGTGCCAGCAGTTACTCGAGGTTTAATTCACCCCTCCACTTT.

The chain carries TRBV18 and TRBJ2-7, with 9 bases fitting TRBD1. V lost 4 bases, J lost 5 bases, and 12 bases stayed unmatched. In germline, CDR1 is KGHSH, CDR2 LQKENI. CDR3 length: 16 residues. CDR3 nucleotides: TGTGCCAGCTCACTTTACACAGGGGGCGCCCACAACGAGCAGTACTTC. This codes for CASSLYTGGAHNEQYF.

This clone was counted only a few times. A much larger clone lies a single base off, so this may be a read error. The chain has TRBV3-1 (or the pseudogene TRBV3-2) and TRBJ2-3; a weak D match, TRBD1 (6 bases). The V gene lost 4 bases and the J gene lost 4 bases, with 6 bases spanning the gap. CDR3 length equals 12 residues. The germline V gene encodes CDR1 LGHDT and CDR2 YNNKEL (reference sequence). The DNA of the CDR3 is TGTGCCAGCAGCCCAGGGGCAGATACGCAGTATTTT. Protein product: CASSPGADTQYF.

The V and J genes are TRBV7-9 and TRBJ1-2, with D possibly TRBD1 on 6 matching bases. Trimming removed 2 bases from V and 3 bases from J, with 13 bases in between. The CDR3 loop spans 15 amino acids. Germline V gives CDR1 SEHNR, CDR2 FQNEAQ (reference sequence). The CDR3 here is CASSLTYRVDYGYTF. CDR3 nucleotide sequence: TGTGCCAGCAGCTTAACATACAGGGTGGACTATGGCTACACCTTC.